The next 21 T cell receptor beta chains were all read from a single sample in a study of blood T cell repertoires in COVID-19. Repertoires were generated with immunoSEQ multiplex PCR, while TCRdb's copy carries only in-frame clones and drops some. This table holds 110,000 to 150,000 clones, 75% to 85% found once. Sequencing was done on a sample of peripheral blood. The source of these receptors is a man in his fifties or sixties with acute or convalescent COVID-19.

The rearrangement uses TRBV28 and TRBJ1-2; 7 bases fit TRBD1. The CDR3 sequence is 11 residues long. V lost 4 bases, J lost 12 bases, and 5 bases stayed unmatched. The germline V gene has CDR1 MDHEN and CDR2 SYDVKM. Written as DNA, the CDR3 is TGTGCCAGCAGTTCGATACAGGGGCACACCTTC. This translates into CASSSIQGHTF.

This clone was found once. CDR3 nucleotides: TGTGCCAGCAGTGACCGGGGAAGGGGGCGCAGAGAGCAGTACTTC. This sequence encodes CASSDRGRGRREQYF. This chain uses TRBV6-1 with TRBJ2-7, with TRBD1 identical over 7 bases. This CDR3 is 15 amino acids long. V shed 3 bases and J 7 bases; nucleotides not matched to a gene: 12. Germline CDR1 is MNHNS and CDR2 is SASEGT.

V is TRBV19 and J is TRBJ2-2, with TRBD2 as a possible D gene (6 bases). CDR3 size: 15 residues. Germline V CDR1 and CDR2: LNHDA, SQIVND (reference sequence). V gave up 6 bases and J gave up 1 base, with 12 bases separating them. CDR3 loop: CASRNPGENTGELFF. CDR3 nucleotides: TGTGCCAGTAGAAATCCGGGAGAGAACACCGGGGAGCTGTTTTTT.

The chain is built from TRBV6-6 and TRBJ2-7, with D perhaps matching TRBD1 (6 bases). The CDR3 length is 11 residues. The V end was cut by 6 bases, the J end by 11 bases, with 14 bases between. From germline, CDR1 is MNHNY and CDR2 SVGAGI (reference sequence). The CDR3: CASSLQGSKYF. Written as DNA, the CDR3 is TGTGCCAGCAGCTTACAGGGATCTAAGTACTTC.

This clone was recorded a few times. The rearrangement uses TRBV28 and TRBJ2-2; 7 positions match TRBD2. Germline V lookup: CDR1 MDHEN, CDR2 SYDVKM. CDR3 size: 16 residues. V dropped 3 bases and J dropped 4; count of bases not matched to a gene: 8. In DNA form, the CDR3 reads TGTGCCAGCAGTTTCAGGCTAGCGGTAGGCACCGGGGAGCTGTTTTTT. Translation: CASSFRLAVGTGELFF.

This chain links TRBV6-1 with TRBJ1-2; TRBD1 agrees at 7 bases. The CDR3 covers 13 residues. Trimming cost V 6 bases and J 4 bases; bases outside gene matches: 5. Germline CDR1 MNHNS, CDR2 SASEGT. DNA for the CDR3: TGTGCCAGCAGCCCCGGACAGGTCTATGGCTACACCTTC. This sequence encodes CASSPGQVYGYTF.

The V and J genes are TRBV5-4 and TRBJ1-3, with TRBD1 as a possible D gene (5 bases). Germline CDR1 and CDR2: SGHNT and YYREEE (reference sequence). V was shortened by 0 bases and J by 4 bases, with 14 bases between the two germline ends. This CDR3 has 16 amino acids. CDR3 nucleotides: TGTGCCAGCAGCTTGGCGCGGGGCGGAGGAGGAAACACCATATATTTT. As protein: CASSLARGGGGNTIYF.

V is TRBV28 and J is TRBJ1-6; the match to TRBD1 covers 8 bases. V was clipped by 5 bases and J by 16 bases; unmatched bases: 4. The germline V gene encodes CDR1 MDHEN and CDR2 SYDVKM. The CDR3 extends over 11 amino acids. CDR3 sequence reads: CASSHRTGLHF. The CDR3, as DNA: TGTGCCAGCAGTCATAGGACAGGGCTCCACTTT.

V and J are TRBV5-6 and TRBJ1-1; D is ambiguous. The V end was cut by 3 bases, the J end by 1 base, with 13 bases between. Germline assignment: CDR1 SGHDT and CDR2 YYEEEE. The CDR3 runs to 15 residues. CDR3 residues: CASSSSPGRNTEAFF. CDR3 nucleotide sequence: TGTGCCAGCAGCTCCTCGCCGGGGAGGAACACTGAAGCTTTCTTT. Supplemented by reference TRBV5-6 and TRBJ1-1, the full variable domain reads DAGVTQSPTHLIKTRGQQVTLRCSPKSGHDTVSWYQQALGQGPQFIFQYYEEEERQRGNFPDRFSGHQFPNYSSELNVNALLLGDSALYLCASSSSPGRNTEAFFGQGTRLTVV.

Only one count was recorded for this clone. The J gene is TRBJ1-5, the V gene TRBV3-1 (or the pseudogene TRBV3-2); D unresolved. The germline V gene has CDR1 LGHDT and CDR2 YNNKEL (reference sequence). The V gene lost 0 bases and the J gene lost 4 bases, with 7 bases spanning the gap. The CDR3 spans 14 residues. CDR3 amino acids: CASSQEPGNQPQHF. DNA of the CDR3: TGTGCCAGCAGCCAAGAGCCAGGTAATCAGCCCCAGCATTTT.

CDR3 in amino acids: CASSFIGLMNTEAFF. DNA of the CDR3: TGTGCCAGCAGCTTTATCGGACTGATGAACACTGAAGCTTTCTTT. J is TRBJ1-1 and V is TRBV5-5; D unresolved. This CDR3 region has 15 residues. Germline V gene sequence: CDR1 SGHKS, CDR2 YYEKEE (reference sequence). V was pared by 2 bases and J by 0 bases, with 11 bases between.

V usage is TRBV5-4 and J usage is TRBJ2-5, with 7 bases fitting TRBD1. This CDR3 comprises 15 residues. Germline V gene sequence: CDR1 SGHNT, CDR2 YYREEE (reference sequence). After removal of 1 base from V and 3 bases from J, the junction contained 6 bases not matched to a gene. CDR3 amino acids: CASSLTGARKETQYF. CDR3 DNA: TGTGCCAGCAGCTTGACAGGGGCAAGAAAAGAGACCCAGTACTTC.

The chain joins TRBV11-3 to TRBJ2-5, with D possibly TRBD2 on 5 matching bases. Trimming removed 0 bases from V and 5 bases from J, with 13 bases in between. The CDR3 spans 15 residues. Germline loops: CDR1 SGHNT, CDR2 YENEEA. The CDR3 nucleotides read TGTGCCAGCAGCTTAGACTCCGGGGAAAAGGAGACCCAGTACTTC. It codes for CASSLDSGEKETQYF.

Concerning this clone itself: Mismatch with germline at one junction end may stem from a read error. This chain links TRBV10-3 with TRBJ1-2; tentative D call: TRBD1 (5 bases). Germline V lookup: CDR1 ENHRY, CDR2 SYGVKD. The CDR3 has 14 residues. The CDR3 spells CATSSGMGSYGYTF. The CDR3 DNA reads TGTGCCACCAGTTCAGGGATGGGGTCTTATGGCTACACCTTC.

The CDR3 region is CASSLRDMGYTEAFF. The CDR3 DNA sequence: TGTGCCAGCAGCCTCCGGGACATGGGGTACACTGAAGCTTTCTTT. This chain connects TRBV3-1 (or the pseudogene TRBV3-2) to TRBJ1-1; the D gene is possibly TRBD1 (6 bases). This CDR3 region has 15 residues. V shed 4 bases and J shed 3 bases, with 15 bases lying between them. Germline CDR1 is LGHDT and CDR2 is YNNKEL (reference sequence).

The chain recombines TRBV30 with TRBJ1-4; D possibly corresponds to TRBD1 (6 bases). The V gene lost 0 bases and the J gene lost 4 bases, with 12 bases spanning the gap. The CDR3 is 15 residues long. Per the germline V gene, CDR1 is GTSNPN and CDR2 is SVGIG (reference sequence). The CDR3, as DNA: TGTGCCTGGAGTGTACGGGGCAGGGGTAATGAAAAACTGTTTTTT. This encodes CAWSVRGRGNEKLFF.

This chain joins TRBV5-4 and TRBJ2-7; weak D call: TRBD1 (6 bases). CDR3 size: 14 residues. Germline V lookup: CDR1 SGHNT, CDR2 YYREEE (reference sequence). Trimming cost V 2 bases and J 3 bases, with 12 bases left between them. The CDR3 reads CASSFAEQGYEQYF. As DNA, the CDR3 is TGTGCCAGCAGCTTTGCTGAACAGGGCTACGAGCAGTACTTC.

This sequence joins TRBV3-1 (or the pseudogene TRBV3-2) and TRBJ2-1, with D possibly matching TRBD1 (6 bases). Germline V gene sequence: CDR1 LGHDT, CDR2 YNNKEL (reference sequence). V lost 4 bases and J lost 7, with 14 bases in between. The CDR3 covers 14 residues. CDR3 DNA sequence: TGTGCCAGCAGCCTACCAACAGGGAGAAATGAGCAGTTCTTC. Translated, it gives CASSLPTGRNEQFF.

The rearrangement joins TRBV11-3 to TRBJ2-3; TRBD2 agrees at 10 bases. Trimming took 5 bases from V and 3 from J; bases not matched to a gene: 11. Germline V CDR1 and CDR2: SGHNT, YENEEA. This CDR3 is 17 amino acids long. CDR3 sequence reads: CASSRPPLAGRTDTQYF. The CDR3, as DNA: TGTGCCAGCAGCCGACCTCCACTAGCGGGGAGAACAGATACGCAGTATTTT. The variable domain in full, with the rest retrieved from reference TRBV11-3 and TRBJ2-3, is EAGVVQSPRYKIIEKKQPVAFWCNPISGHNTLYWYLQNLGQGPELLIRYENEEAVDDSQLPKDRFSAERLKGVDSTLKIQPAELGDSAVYLCASSRPPLAGRTDTQYFGPGTRLTVL.

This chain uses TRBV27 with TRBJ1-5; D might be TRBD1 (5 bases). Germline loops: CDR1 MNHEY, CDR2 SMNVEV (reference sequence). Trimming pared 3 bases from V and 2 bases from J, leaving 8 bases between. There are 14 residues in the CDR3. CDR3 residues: CASSFWGRNQPQHF. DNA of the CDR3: TGTGCCAGCAGTTTCTGGGGCCGCAATCAGCCCCAGCATTTT.

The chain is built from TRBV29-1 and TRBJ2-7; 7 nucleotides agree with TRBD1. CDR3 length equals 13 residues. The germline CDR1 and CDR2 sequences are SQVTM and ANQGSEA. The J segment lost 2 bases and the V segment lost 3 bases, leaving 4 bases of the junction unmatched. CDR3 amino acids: CSVEETGTYEQYF. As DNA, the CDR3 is TGCAGCGTTGAGGAGACAGGGACCTACGAGCAGTACTTC.